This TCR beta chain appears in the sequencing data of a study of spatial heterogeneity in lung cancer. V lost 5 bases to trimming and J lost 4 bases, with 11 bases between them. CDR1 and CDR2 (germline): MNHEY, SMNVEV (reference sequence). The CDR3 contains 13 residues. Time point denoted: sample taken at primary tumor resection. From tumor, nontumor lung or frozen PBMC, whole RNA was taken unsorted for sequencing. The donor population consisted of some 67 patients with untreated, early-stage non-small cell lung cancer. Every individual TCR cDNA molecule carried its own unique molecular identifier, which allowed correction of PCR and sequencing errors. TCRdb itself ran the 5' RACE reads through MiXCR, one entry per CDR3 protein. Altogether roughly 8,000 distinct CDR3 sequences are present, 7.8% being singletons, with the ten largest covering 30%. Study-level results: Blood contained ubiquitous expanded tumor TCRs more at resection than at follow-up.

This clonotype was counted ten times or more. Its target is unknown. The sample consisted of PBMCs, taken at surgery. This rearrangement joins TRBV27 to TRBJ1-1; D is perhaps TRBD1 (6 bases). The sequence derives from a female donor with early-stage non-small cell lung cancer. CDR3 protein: CASSIRGGTEAFF. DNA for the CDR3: TGTGCCAGCAGTATTAGGGGGGGCACTGAAGCTTTCTTT.